This TCR beta chain was identified during a study of T-cell reconstitution after alpha-beta-depleted transplantation in children. In its sample, this clonotype was seen a few times. What it binds is unknown. CDR3 length: 17 amino acids. With 3 bases removed from V and 0 bases from J, the gap between germline ends came to 18 bases. Preparation of the TCRbeta library was carried out with unique molecular identifiers. One entry per CDR3 protein, called by TCRdb with MiXCR from the PCR reads. The table records about 420,000 distinct CDR3 sequences, around 15% of them present only once. Study results and limitations: At around two months after transplant, the alpha-beta T cells were reportedly derived from several hundred expanded clones that came from non-depleted graft cells.

This clonotype was obtained from a boy under two years old who had a stem cell transplant for Wiskott-Aldrich syndrome, so the T cells may come from the graft donor. The chain employs TRBV12-3 or TRBV12-4 and TRBJ2-7; perhaps TRBD2 as D (6 bases). The material sequenced was PBMCs, mostly from graft donor cells, taken 360 days after TCRalphabeta/CD19-depleted stem cell transplant. The CDR3 DNA is TGTGCCAGCAGTTTTGATTTTGGGGGGAGCCGCTCCTACGAGCAGTACTTC. This codes for CASSFDFGGSRSYEQYF.